This T cell receptor (beta chain) appears in the sequencing data of a study of patients and donors after allogeneic stem cell transplantation (dated by TCRdb to about 2020). V gives up 8 bases and J gives up 1 base, and the segment between their germline ends measures 17 bases. The CDR3 numbers 15 residues from cysteine through phenylalanine. Of all the DNA, just the CDR3 is kept, 45 bases in frame from base 1. CDR1 MGHRA and CDR2 YSYEKL are derived from the germline V gene. On this clonotype: The specificity of this receptor is unknown. The record has no base qualities; no much larger clone is one base away.

Library preparation employed RT-PCR. This sample was sequenced with a NextSeq 550. TCRdb took the public reads, trimmed them with fastp at Q25, ran MiXCR for clone calling and kept in-frame beta chains. Entries are consolidated by CDR3 protein sequence, retaining the most common genes and DNA. Recorded for this sample are some 92,000 distinct CDR3 sequences; around 49% of them occurred a single time. The ten largest clonotypes hold roughly three fifths of the sample. The TCR sequence derives from a human donor who was either an allogeneic HSCT recipient or a stem cell or donor lymphocyte infusion donor (not recorded which). It is not recorded whose cells these are; they may come from a transplant donor. Sequencing was performed on blood, either unsorted or a sorted T cell fraction (not recorded which). In this chain, TRBV4-1 is recombined with TRBJ1-2; the D gene lacks a confident call. CDR3 sequence: CASGVETFLNYGYTF. DNA sequence: TGCGCCAGCGGGGTCGAAACATTCCTTAACTATGGCTACACCTTC.